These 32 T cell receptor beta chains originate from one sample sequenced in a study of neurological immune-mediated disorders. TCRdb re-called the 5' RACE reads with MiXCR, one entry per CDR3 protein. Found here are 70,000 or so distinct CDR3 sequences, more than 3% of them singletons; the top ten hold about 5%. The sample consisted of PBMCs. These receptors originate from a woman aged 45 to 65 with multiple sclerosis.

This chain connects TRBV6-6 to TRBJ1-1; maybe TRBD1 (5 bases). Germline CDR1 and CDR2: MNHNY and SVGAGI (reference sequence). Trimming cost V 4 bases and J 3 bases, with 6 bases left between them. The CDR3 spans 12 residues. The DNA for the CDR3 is TGTGCCAGCAGTTGGGGGGACACTGAAGCTTTCTTT. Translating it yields CASSWGDTEAFF.

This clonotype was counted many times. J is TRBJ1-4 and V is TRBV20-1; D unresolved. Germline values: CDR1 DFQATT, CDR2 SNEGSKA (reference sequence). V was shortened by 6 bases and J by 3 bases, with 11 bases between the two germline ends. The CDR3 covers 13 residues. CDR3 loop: CSATERSNEKLFF. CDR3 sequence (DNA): TGCAGTGCCACAGAGCGATCTAATGAAAAACTGTTTTTT.

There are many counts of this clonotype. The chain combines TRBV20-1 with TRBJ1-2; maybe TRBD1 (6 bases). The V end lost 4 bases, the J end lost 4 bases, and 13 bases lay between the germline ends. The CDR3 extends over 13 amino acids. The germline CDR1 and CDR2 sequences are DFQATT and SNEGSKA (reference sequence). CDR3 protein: CSAIRQESYGYTF. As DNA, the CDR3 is TGCAGTGCTATTCGACAGGAAAGCTATGGCTACACCTTC.

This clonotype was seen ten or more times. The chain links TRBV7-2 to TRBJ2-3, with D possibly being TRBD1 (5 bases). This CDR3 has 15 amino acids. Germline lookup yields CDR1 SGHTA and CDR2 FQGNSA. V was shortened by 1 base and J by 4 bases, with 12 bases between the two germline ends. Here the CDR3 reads CASSLGGSRADTQYF. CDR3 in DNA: TGTGCCAGCAGCTTAGGGGGTTCCAGGGCAGATACGCAGTATTTT.

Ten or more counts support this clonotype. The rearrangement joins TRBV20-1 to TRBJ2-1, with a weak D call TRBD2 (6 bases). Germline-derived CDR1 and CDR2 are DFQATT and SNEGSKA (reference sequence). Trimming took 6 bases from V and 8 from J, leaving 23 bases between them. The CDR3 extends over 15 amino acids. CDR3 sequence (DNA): TGCAGTGCCCCCCGCCGGAGGGCACAGCAGGATGAGCAGTTCTTC. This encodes CSAPRRRAQQDEQFF.

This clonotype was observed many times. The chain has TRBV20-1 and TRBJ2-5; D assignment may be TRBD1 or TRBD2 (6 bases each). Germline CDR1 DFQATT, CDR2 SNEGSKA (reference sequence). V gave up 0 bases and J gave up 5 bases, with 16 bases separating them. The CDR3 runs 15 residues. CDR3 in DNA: TGCAGTGCTAGAGATCTCCGTGGGGGGCCGGAGACCCAGTACTTC. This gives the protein CSARDLRGGPETQYF.

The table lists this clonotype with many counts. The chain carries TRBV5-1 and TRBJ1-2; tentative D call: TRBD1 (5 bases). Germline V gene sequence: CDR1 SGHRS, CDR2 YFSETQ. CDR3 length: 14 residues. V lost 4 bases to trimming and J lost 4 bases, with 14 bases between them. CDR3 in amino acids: CASSNGRDGYGYTF. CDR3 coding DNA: TGCGCCAGCAGCAACGGAAGGGACGGCTATGGCTACACCTTC.

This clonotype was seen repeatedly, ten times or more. CDR3 in amino acids: CSARQGAGGYTF. The CDR3 bases are TGCAGTGCTAGACAGGGGGCGGGCGGCTACACCTTC. This rearrangement joins TRBV20-1 to TRBJ1-2; 8 bases are a match to TRBD1. Germline loops: CDR1 DFQATT, CDR2 SNEGSKA (reference sequence). V dropped 2 bases and J dropped 8; count of bases not matched to a gene: 4. The CDR3 sequence is 12 residues long.

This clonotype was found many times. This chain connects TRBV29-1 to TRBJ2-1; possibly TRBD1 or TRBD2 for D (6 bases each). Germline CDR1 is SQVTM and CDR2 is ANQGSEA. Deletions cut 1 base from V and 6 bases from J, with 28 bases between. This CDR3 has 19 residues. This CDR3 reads CSVEAPRQGKNGGINEQFF. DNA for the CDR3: TGCAGCGTTGAAGCCCCCAGGCAGGGGAAAAACGGCGGGATCAATGAGCAGTTCTTC.

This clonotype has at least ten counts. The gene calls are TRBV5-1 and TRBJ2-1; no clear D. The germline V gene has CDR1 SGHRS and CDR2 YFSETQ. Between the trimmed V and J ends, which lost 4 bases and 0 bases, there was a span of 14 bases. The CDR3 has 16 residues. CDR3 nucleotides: TGCGCCAGCAGCCCGCTTTTAGGAAGCTCCTACAATGAGCAGTTCTTC. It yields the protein CASSPLLGSSYNEQFF.

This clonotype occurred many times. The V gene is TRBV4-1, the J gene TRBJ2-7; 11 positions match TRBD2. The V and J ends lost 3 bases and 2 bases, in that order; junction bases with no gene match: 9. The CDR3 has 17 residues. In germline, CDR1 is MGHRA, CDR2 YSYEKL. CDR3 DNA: TGCGCCAGCAGCCACCCGACTAGCGGGATCACAACCTACGAGCAGTACTTC. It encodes CASSHPTSGITTYEQYF.

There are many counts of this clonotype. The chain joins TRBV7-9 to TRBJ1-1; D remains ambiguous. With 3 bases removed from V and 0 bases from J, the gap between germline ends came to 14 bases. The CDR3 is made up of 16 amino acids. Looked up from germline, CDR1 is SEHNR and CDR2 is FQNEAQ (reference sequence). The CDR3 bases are TGTGCCAGCAGCTTCACTGCCGGGCAAATGAACACTGAAGCTTTCTTT. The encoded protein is CASSFTAGQMNTEAFF.

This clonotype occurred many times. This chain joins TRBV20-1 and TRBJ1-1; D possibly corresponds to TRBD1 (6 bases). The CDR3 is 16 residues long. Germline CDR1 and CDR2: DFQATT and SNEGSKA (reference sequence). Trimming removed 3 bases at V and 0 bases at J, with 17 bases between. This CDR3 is CSASTPRGDMNTEAFF. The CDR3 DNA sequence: TGCAGTGCTAGTACCCCTAGGGGGGACATGAACACTGAAGCTTTCTTT.

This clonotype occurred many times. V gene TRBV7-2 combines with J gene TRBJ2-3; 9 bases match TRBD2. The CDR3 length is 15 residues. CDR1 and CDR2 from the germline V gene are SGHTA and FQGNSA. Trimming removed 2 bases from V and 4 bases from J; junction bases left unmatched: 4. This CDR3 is CASSLSAGGADTQYF. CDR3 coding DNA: TGTGCCAGCAGCTTAAGTGCGGGGGGGGCAGATACGCAGTATTTT.

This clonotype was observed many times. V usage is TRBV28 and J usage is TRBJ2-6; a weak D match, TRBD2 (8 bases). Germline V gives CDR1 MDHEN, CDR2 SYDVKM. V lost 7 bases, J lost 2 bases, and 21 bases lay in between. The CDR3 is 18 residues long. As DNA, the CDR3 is TGTGCCAGCAATCCGGCACGGGAGGGGGCGGCTGGGGCCAACGTCCTGACTTTC. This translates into CASNPAREGAAGANVLTF. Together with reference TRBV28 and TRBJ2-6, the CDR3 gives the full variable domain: DVKVTQSSRYLVKRTGEKVFLECVQDMDHENMFWYRQDPGLGLRLIYFSYDVKMKEKGDIPEGYSVSREKKERFSLILESASTNQTSMYLCASNPAREGAAGANVLTFGAGSRLTVL.

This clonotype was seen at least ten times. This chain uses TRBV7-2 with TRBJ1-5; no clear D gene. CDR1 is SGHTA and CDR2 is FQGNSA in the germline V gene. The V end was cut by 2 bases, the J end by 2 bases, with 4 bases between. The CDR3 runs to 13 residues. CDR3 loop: CASSLSGNQPQHF. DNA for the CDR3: TGTGCCAGCAGCTTATCGGGCAATCAGCCCCAGCATTTT.

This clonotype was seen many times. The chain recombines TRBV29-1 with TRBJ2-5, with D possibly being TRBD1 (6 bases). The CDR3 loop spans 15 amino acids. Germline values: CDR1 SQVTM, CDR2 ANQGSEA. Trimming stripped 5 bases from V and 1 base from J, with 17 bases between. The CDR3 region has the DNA TGCAGCGTTTCCAGGGGAACCGGGTTCCAAGAGACCCAGTACTTC. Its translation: CSVSRGTGFQETQYF.

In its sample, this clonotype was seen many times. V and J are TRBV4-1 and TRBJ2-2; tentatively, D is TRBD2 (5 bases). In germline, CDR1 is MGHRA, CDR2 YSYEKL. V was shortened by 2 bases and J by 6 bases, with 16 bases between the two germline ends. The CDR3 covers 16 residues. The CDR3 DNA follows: TGCGCCAGCAGCCAAATGAGGGCGGCCACGTCCGGGGAGCTGTTTTTT. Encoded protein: CASSQMRAATSGELFF.

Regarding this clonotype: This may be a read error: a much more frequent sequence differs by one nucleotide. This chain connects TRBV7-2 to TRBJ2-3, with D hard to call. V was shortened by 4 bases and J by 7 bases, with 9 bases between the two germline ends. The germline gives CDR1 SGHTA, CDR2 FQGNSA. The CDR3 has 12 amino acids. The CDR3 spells CASSSHRNTQYF. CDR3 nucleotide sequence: TGTGCCAGCAGCTCCCATCGGAATACGCAGTATTTT.

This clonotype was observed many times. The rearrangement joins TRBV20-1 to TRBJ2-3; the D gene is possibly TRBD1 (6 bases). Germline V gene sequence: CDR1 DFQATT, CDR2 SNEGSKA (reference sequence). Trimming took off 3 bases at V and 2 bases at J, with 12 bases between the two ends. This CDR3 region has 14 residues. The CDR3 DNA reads TGCAGTGCTAGGCAGGGGACCTACACAGATACGCAGTATTTT. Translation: CSARQGTYTDTQYF.

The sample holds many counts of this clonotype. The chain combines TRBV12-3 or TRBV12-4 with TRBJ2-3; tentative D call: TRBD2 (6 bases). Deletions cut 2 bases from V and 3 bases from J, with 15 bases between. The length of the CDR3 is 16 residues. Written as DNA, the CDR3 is TGTGCCAGCAGTTTAATGGGACTGGGCTCGACAGATACGCAGTATTTT. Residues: CASSLMGLGSTDTQYF.

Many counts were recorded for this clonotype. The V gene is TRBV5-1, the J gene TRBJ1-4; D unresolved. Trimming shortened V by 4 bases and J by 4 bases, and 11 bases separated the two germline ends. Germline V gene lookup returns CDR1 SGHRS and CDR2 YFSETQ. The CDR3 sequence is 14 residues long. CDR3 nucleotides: TGCGCCAGCAGCGTAGACGGACTTAATGAAAAACTGTTTTTT. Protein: CASSVDGLNEKLFF.

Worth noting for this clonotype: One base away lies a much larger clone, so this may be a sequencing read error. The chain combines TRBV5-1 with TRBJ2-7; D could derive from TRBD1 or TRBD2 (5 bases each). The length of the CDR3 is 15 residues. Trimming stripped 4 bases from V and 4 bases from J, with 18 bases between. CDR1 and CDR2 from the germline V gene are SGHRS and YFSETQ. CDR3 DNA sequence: TGCGCCAGCAGCAAGGGGACCGCCGATGATTACGAGCAGTACGTC. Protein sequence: CASSKGTADDYEQYV.

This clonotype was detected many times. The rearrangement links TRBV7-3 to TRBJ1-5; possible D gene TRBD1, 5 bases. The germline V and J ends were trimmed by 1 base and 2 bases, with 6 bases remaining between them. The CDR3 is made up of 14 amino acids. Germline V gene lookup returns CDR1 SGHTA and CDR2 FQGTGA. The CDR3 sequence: CASSLRGGNQPQHF. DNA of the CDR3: TGTGCCAGCAGCTTAAGGGGCGGCAATCAGCCCCAGCATTTT. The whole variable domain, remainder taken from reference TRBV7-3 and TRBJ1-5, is GAGVSQTPSNKVTEKGKYVELRCDPISGHTALYWYRQSLGQGPEFLIYFQGTGAADDSGLPNDRFFAVRPEGSVSTLKIQRTERGDSAVYLCASSLRGGNQPQHFGDGTRLSIL.

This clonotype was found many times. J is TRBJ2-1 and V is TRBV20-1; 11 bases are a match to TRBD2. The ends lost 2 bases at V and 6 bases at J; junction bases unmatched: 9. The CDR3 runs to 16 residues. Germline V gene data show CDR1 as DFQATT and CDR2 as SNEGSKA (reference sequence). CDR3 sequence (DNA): TGCAGTGCTAGATTACCGACTAGCGGGAATAGCAATGAGCAGTTCTTC. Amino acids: CSARLPTSGNSNEQFF.

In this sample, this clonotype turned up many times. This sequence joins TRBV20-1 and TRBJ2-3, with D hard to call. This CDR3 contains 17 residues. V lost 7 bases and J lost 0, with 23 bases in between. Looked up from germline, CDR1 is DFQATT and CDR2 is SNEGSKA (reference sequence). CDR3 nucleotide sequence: TGCAGTGTCGAAGCGCCCCTCGGTGCGGCCAGCACAGATACGCAGTATTTT. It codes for CSVEAPLGAASTDTQYF.

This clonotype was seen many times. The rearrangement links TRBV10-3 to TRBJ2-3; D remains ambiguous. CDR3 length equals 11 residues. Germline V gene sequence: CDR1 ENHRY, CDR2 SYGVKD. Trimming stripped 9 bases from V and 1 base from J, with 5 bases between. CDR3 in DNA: TGTGCCATTCCCCGCACAGATACGCAGTATTTT. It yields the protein CAIPRTDTQYF.

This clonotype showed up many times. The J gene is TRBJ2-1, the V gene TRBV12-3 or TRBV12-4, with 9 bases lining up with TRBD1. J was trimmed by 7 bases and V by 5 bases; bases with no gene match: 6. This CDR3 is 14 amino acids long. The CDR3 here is CASSLRQGGNEQFF. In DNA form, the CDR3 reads TGTGCCAGCAGTCTCCGACAGGGGGGGAATGAGCAGTTCTTC.

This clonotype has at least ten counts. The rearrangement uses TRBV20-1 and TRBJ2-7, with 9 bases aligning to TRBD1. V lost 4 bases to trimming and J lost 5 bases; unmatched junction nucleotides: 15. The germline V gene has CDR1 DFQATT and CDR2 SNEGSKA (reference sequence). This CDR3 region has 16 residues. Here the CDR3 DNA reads TGCAGTGCTACCGGGACAGGGACGGGGGTCTATGACGAGCAGTACGTC. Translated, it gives CSATGTGTGVYDEQYV.

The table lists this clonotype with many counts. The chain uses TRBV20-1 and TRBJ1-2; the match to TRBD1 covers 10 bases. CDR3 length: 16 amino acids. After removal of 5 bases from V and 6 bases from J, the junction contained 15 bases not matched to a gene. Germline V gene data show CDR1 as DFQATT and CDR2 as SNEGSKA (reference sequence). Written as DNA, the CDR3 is TGCAGTGCTCTTTCCTTACCGGGACAGGGGAAGGATGGCTACACCTTC. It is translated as CSALSLPGQGKDGYTF.

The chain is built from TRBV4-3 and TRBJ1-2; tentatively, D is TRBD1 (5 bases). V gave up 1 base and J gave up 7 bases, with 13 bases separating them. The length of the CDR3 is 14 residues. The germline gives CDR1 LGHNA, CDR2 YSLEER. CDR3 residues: CASSQVRGSRGYTF. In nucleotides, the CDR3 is TGCGCCAGCAGCCAAGTGAGGGGTTCCCGTGGCTACACCTTC.

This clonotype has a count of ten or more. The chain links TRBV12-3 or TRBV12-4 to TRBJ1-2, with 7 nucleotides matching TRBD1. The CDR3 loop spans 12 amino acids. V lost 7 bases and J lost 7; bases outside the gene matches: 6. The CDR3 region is CASNLQGSGYTF. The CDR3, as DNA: TGTGCCAGCAACTTACAGGGGAGTGGCTACACCTTC.